Below, 32 T cell receptor beta chains from the same sample are listed, as sequenced in a study of T cells in Graves' hyperthyroidism and ophthalmopathy. Amplified TCR beta CDR3 regions came from RNA transcripts. The HTBI primer set drove a first-round RT-PCR of the TCR CDR3. TCRdb fed the multiplex PCR reads into MiXCR, producing one record per CDR3 protein. The sample shows approximately 300,000 distinct CDR3 sequences, roughly 15% of them seen only once. Sequencing input: blood. Receptor source: a man aged 30 to 39 with Graves' hyperthyroidism.

The J gene is TRBJ2-7, the V gene TRBV11-1, with D perhaps matching TRBD2 (6 bases). The CDR3 has 13 amino acids. CDR1 is SGHAT, CDR2 FQDESV, per germline (reference sequence). Trimming shortened V by 1 base and J by 3 bases, and 7 bases separated the two germline ends. CDR3 bases: TGTGCCAGCAGCTTAGAGGACTACTACGAGCAGTACTTC. This sequence encodes CASSLEDYYEQYF. The full variable domain, its missing parts supplied by reference TRBV11-1 and TRBJ2-7, is EAEVAQSPRYKITEKSQAVAFWCDPISGHATLYWYRQILGQGPELLVQFQDESVVDDSQLPKDRFSAERLKGVDSTLKIQPAELGDSAMYLCASSLEDYYEQYFGPGTRLTVT.

This chain joins TRBV20-1 and TRBJ2-2; a possible D gene is TRBD2 (5 bases). The CDR3 contains 15 residues. The V and J ends lost 2 bases and 0 bases respectively, with 10 bases between them. Germline V gene lookup returns CDR1 DFQATT and CDR2 SNEGSKA (reference sequence). The CDR3 coding sequence is TGCAGTGCTAGACTAGAGGGTGCGAACACCGGGGAGCTGTTTTTT. This gives the protein CSARLEGANTGELFF.

The table lists this clonotype with many counts. The gene calls are TRBV12-3 or TRBV12-4 and TRBJ2-7; possible D gene TRBD1, 5 bases. This CDR3 spans 15 amino acids. V was cut by 6 bases and J by 2 bases, with 17 bases left in between. Here the CDR3 DNA reads TGTGCCAGCAGCTATACAGGAGAGAATACCTACGAGCAGTACTTC. Its translation is CASSYTGENTYEQYF.

This clonotype was observed many times. The chain couples TRBV7-8 to TRBJ1-5; maybe TRBD1 (6 bases). The germline CDR1 and CDR2 sequences are SGHVS and FQNEAQ. Trimming left V 0 bases short and J 6 bases short, with 12 bases between. CDR3 length equals 15 residues. In DNA, the CDR3 is TGTGCCAGCAGCTTAGCGGGGGGGGGCACTCAGCCCCAGCATTTT. Its translation is CASSLAGGGTQPQHF.

This clonotype was counted at least ten times. The chain joins TRBV20-1 to TRBJ1-1; D unresolved. CDR1 is DFQATT, CDR2 SNEGSKA, per germline (reference sequence). V dropped 0 bases and J dropped 1 base, with 6 bases sitting between them. The CDR3 has 13 amino acids. CDR3 sequence reads: CSARDWANTEAFF. The CDR3 nucleotides read TGCAGTGCTAGAGATTGGGCGAACACTGAAGCTTTCTTT.

V and J are TRBV5-1 and TRBJ2-6, with D unclear. Per the germline V gene, CDR1 is SGHRS and CDR2 is YFSETQ. CDR3 size: 15 residues. V lost 0 bases to trimming and J lost 2 bases, with 6 bases between them. The CDR3 reads CASSLGGPGANVLTF. CDR3 DNA: TGCGCCAGCAGCTTGGGAGGCCCTGGGGCCAACGTCCTGACTTTC.

In its sample, this clonotype was seen a few times. The rearrangement uses TRBV7-2 and TRBJ2-5; 12 bases agree with TRBD2. The CDR3 is made up of 18 amino acids. Trimming took 4 bases from V and 5 from J; bases not matched to a gene: 14. The germline V gene has CDR1 SGHTA and CDR2 FQGNSA. The CDR3, as DNA: TGTGCCAGCAGCTCCGGGACTAGCGGGTGGGTTGTGGTGGAGACCCAGTACTTC. Encoded protein: CASSSGTSGWVVVETQYF.

Many counts were recorded for this clonotype. V usage is TRBV12-3 or TRBV12-4 and J usage is TRBJ1-1, with D perhaps matching TRBD1 (5 bases). The ends were cut back, 3 bases at V and 1 base at J, with 9 bases in the middle. The CDR3 has 14 amino acids. In nucleotides, the CDR3 is TGTGCCAGCAGTTTGTCGGACAAGAACACTGAAGCTTTCTTT. It codes for CASSLSDKNTEAFF.

This clonotype was seen many times. The chain carries TRBV3-1 and TRBJ2-7; 8 nucleotides agree with TRBD1. Germline V gene lookup returns CDR1 LGHDT and CDR2 YNNKEL (reference sequence). J gave up 0 bases and V 5 bases, and 0 bases lay outside the gene matches. CDR3 length: 13 amino acids. The CDR3 sequence is CASSDRGSYEQYF. CDR3 nucleotides: TGTGCCAGCAGCGACAGGGGCTCCTACGAGCAGTACTTC.

V gene TRBV9 combines with J gene TRBJ2-5; D gene uncertain. Germline V gene lookup returns CDR1 SGDLS and CDR2 YYNGEE. CDR3 length: 14 residues. V lost 0 bases, J lost 7 bases, and 13 bases lay in between. CDR3 sequence (DNA): TGTGCCAGCAGCGTAGCTACGGCCTTAGGGACCCAGTACTTC. Translated: CASSVATALGTQYF.

A word on this clonotype: A much larger clone differs from this one at a single base, so this may be a read error. The V and J genes are TRBV11-2 and TRBJ2-3; D could derive from TRBD1 or TRBD2 (8 bases each). Trimming shortened V by 5 bases and J by 6 bases, and 21 bases separated the two germline ends. This CDR3 contains 16 residues. In germline, CDR1 is SGHAT, CDR2 FQNNGV. CDR3 DNA: TGTGCCAGCAGCCCACAGGGGGGACTAGTGGGTGATACGCAGTATTTT. Amino acid sequence: CASSPQGGLVGDTQYF.

A few counts support this clonotype. The chain is built from TRBV30 and TRBJ2-2; D remains unclear. Trimming stripped 0 bases from V and 6 bases from J, with 11 bases between. This CDR3 contains 14 residues. Per the germline V gene, CDR1 is GTSNPN and CDR2 is SVGIG (reference sequence). The CDR3 region is CAWSVYSVPGELFF. The CDR3 DNA is TGTGCCTGGAGTGTCTACTCGGTCCCCGGGGAGCTGTTTTTT.

This clonotype was found a few times. The chain employs TRBV20-1 and TRBJ1-3; D is unresolved. The CDR3 has 15 residues. The ends were cut back, 4 bases at V and 4 bases at J, with 17 bases in the middle. The germline CDR1 and CDR2 sequences are DFQATT and SNEGSKA (reference sequence). CDR3 amino acids: CSAMVTSRSGNTIYF. CDR3 nucleotides: TGCAGTGCTATGGTGACCTCAAGATCGGGAAACACCATATATTTT.

Only a few counts were recorded for this clonotype. Written as DNA, the CDR3 is TGTGCCAGCAGCGGTGGGACAGGGGGAGAGACTGAAGCTTTCTTT. Translating it yields CASSGGTGGETEAFF. The V and J genes are TRBV27 and TRBJ1-1; 11 nucleotides line up with TRBD1. Germline lookup yields CDR1 MNHEY and CDR2 SMNVEV (reference sequence). The V and J ends lost 6 bases and 5 bases, in that order; junction bases with no gene match: 8. The CDR3 totals 15 residues.

This clonotype was counted a few times. The V call is TRBV7-9, the J call TRBJ1-1; D gene uncertain. Per the germline V gene, CDR1 is SEHNR and CDR2 is FQNEAQ (reference sequence). V was pared by 4 bases and J by 6 bases, with 15 bases between. The length of the CDR3 is 14 residues. In DNA, the CDR3 is TGTGCCAGCAGCTCCCAGTACACGCCGGCTGAAGCTTTCTTT. Protein: CASSSQYTPAEAFF.

The chain combines TRBV6-2 or TRBV6-3 with TRBJ2-1, with D perhaps given as TRBD1 or TRBD2 (5 bases each). The germline V gene has CDR1 MNHEY and CDR2 SVGEGT. Trimming stripped 2 bases from V and 0 bases from J, with 14 bases between. The CDR3 is made up of 17 amino acids. DNA of the CDR3: TGTGCCAGCAGTTACCCCCGGGGCTCGAGCTCCTACAATGAGCAGTTCTTC. It encodes CASSYPRGSSSYNEQFF.

This clonotype has a count of ten or more. The rearrangement joins TRBV12-3 or TRBV12-4 to TRBJ2-7; D may be TRBD2 (6 bases). Trimming shortened V by 6 bases and J by 3 bases, and 15 bases separated the two germline ends. This CDR3 is built from 14 residues. The CDR3 nucleotides read TGTGCCAGCAGCGCGGGACGGAGAGACTACGAGCAGTACTTC. This encodes CASSAGRRDYEQYF.

This clonotype was recorded many times. V gene TRBV7-3 combines with J gene TRBJ2-5; the match to TRBD2 covers 11 bases. Germline CDR1 SGHTA, CDR2 FQGTGA. The length of the CDR3 is 16 residues. V shed 2 bases and J 4 bases; nucleotides not matched to a gene: 6. CDR3 DNA: TGTGCCAGCAGCTTAGGTACTAGCGGGAGTGGAGAGACCCAGTACTTC. Amino acid sequence: CASSLGTSGSGETQYF.

This clonotype was counted at least ten times. The V and J genes are TRBV3-1 and TRBJ2-5, with 10 bases identical to TRBD2. This CDR3 has 17 residues. V trimming: 4 bases; J trimming: 2 bases; junction bases outside the gene matches: 10. Germline V gene data show CDR1 as LGHDT and CDR2 as YNNKEL (reference sequence). The CDR3 DNA reads as TGTGCCAGCAGCCCCCTAGGTAGCGGGGGGAAGCAAGAGACCCAGTACTTC. Protein sequence: CASSPLGSGGKQETQYF.

This clonotype was seen more than once but under ten times. This rearrangement joins TRBV12-5 to TRBJ2-3, with D uncertain. Trimming stripped 1 base from V and 2 bases from J, with 16 bases between. The CDR3 runs to 17 residues. The germline V gene encodes CDR1 LGHNT and CDR2 FRNRAP. This CDR3 reads CASGLAPGMGSTDTQYF. CDR3 nucleotides: TGTGCTAGTGGTTTGGCCCCTGGGATGGGGTCCACAGATACGCAGTATTTT.

This chain joins TRBV6-1 and TRBJ1-2; a possible D gene is TRBD1 (5 bases). Germline loops: CDR1 MNHNS, CDR2 SASEGT. The CDR3 has 15 amino acids. V lost 2 bases to trimming and J lost 2 bases, with 12 bases between them. CDR3 bases: TGTGCCAGCAGTGAAAGACTGGACACCAACTATGGCTACACCTTC. Translated: CASSERLDTNYGYTF.

The rearrangement joins TRBV7-9 to TRBJ2-2; 11 bases line up with TRBD1. Germline loops: CDR1 SEHNR, CDR2 FQNEAQ (reference sequence). This CDR3 is 17 amino acids long. The junction had 6 bases not matched to a gene; V was cut back by 2 bases and J by 4 bases. In DNA, the CDR3 is TGTGCCAGCAGCTTACCGTTGGGACAGGGGGGCACCGGGGAGCTGTTTTTT. Its protein product is CASSLPLGQGGTGELFF. Variable domain in full (rest from reference TRBV7-9 and TRBJ2-2): DTGVSQNPRHKITKRGQNVTFRCDPISEHNRLYWYRQTLGQGPEFLTYFQNEAQLEKSRLLSDRFSAERPKGSFSTLEIQRTEQGDSAMYLCASSLPLGQGGTGELFFGEGSRLTVL.

This clonotype was found many times. The chain employs TRBV5-8 and TRBJ1-5; possibly TRBD1 for D (6 bases). Germline V gene data show CDR1 as SGHTS and CDR2 as YDEGEE. CDR3 length: 17 residues. V was cut by 4 bases and J by 9 bases, with 26 bases left in between. The CDR3: CASSRGVTPGAGLPQHF. The DNA of the CDR3 is TGTGCCAGCAGCCGAGGGGTCACACCAGGGGCAGGTCTGCCCCAGCATTTT.

This clonotype came up many times. V is TRBV27 and J is TRBJ1-1, with TRBD1 as a possible D gene (5 bases). V was trimmed by 2 bases and J by 2 bases, leaving 9 bases between them. CDR3 length: 14 amino acids. CDR1 MNHEY and CDR2 SMNVEV come from the germline V gene (reference sequence). CDR3 nucleotide sequence: TGTGCCAGCAGTTTAATAGGGGCCAACACTGAAGCTTTCTTT. Its protein is CASSLIGANTEAFF.

The V and J genes are TRBV5-8 and TRBJ1-2; D ambiguous. Germline V gives CDR1 SGHTS, CDR2 YDEGEE. The CDR3 runs to 13 residues. With 0 bases removed from V and 6 bases from J, the gap between germline ends came to 9 bases. CDR3 in amino acids: CASSLGRDDGYTF. In DNA, the CDR3 is TGTGCCAGCAGCTTGGGCAGAGACGATGGCTACACCTTC. The full variable domain, its missing parts supplied by reference TRBV5-8 and TRBJ1-2, is EAGVTQSPTHLIKTRGQQATLRCSPISGHTSVYWYQQALGLGLQFLLWYDEGEERNRGNFPPRFSGRQFPNYSSELNVNALELEDSALYLCASSLGRDDGYTFGSGTRLTVV.

This clonotype was seen at least ten times. The chain employs TRBV19 and TRBJ1-1; 10 positions agree with TRBD1. The CDR3 consists of 15 residues. The germline CDR1 and CDR2 sequences are LNHDA and SQIVND (reference sequence). J was trimmed by 5 bases and V by 5 bases; bases with no gene match: 8. Here the CDR3 DNA reads TGTGCCAGTAGTCCGGGGACAGGGGAAGTAACTGAAGCTTTCTTT. This encodes CASSPGTGEVTEAFF.

This clonotype was recorded many times. The rearrangement links TRBV5-1 to TRBJ2-5; the D gene could be TRBD1 or TRBD2 (5 bases each). V was shortened by 4 bases and J by 2 bases, with 9 bases between the two germline ends. The CDR3 runs to 13 residues. Per germline, CDR1 SGHRS and CDR2 YFSETQ. The CDR3 nucleotides are TGCGCCAGCAGCCCGGGACCTCAAGAGACCCAGTACTTC. This sequence encodes CASSPGPQETQYF.

This clonotype was found many times. The gene calls are TRBV7-2 and TRBJ2-3; D is undetermined. Germline values: CDR1 SGHTA, CDR2 FQGNSA. The V gene lost 5 bases and the J gene lost 0 bases, with 12 bases spanning the gap. This CDR3 contains 15 residues. The CDR3 sequence: CASSPPGLSTDTQYF. Here the CDR3 DNA reads TGTGCCAGCAGCCCGCCGGGTCTTAGCACAGATACGCAGTATTTT.

This clonotype came up many times. The V gene is TRBV5-1, the J gene TRBJ1-1; a weak D match, TRBD1 (5 bases). The length of the CDR3 is 16 residues. Germline values: CDR1 SGHRS, CDR2 YFSETQ. V shed 1 base and J shed 1 base, with 14 bases lying between them. CDR3 amino acids: CASSLFATAENTEAFF. As DNA, the CDR3 is TGCGCCAGCAGCTTGTTCGCGACAGCAGAGAACACTGAAGCTTTCTTT.

V gene TRBV9 combines with J gene TRBJ2-1, with D possibly being TRBD1 or TRBD2 (5 bases each). The CDR3 contains 17 residues. Trimming cost V 2 bases and J 3 bases, with 18 bases left between them. Germline CDR1 and CDR2: SGDLS and YYNGEE. The CDR3 protein is CASSVGVGSGGYNEQFF. The CDR3 DNA sequence: TGTGCCAGCAGCGTGGGAGTTGGGAGTGGGGGCTACAATGAGCAGTTCTTC.

The V and J genes are TRBV9 and TRBJ1-1; maybe TRBD1 (5 bases). The CDR3 extends over 15 amino acids. V was pared by 4 bases and J by 4 bases, with 17 bases between. Germline loops: CDR1 SGDLS, CDR2 YYNGEE. In DNA form, the CDR3 reads TGTGCCAGCAGCCCTTTTAGGGGAGGGCCCACTGAAGCTTTCTTT. Amino acid sequence: CASSPFRGGPTEAFF.

This clonotype appeared a few times. This chain uses TRBV19 with TRBJ1-4; 10 bases map to TRBD1. J gave up 5 bases and V 7 bases, and 10 bases lay outside the gene matches. This CDR3 has 16 residues. From germline, CDR1 is LNHDA and CDR2 SQIVND (reference sequence). CDR3 sequence (DNA): TGTGCCAGTAACCCGACAGGGGGCAGACGCAATGAAAAACTGTTTTTT. Residues: CASNPTGGRRNEKLFF.